A single sample gave rise to the 10 T cell receptor beta chains below, sequenced in a study of T cell responses to AZD1222 COVID-19 vaccine. Profiled with immunoSEQ multiplex PCR; TCRdb holds only in-frame clones, not every one. The data hold about 60,000 clones, with under 95% observed a single time. Sample: peripheral blood, taken 28 days after the second dose of the MenACWY control vaccine. The receptors originated from an adult who received the MenACWY meningococcal vaccine as a control.

This clone was seen just once. The chain couples TRBV29-1 to TRBJ1-5; possible D gene TRBD1, 6 bases. This CDR3 is 14 amino acids long. Trimming left V 5 bases short and J 6 bases short, with 17 bases between. CDR1 and CDR2 from the germline V gene are SQVTM and ANQGSEA. CDR3 sequence (DNA): TGCAGCGTTTATGTTTCAGGGGAGGGTCAGCCCCAGCATTTT. Encoded protein: CSVYVSGEGQPQHF.

The chain recombines TRBV19 with TRBJ1-3, with TRBD1 as a possible D gene (5 bases). This CDR3 comprises 16 residues. In germline, CDR1 is LNHDA, CDR2 SQIVND (reference sequence). Trimming shortened V by 6 bases and J by 2 bases, and 17 bases separated the two germline ends. The CDR3 DNA is TGTGCCAGTAGCACCCGCGGCAGGGTCCCTGGAAACACCATATATTTT. As protein: CASSTRGRVPGNTIYF.

This clone was counted once. The chain links TRBV12-5 to TRBJ1-2, with 7 bases aligning to TRBD1. V lost 3 bases to trimming and J lost 5 bases; unmatched junction nucleotides: 9. This CDR3 is built from 15 residues. CDR1 is LGHNT, CDR2 FRNRAP, per germline. CDR3 sequence reads: CASGFGQAEGYGYTF. The CDR3 bases are TGTGCTAGTGGTTTCGGACAGGCCGAGGGGTATGGCTACACCTTC.

This clone was recorded only once. The CDR3 nucleotides are TGTGCCAGCAGCTTAGGTACCGGCGGGCGTCATGAAAAACTGTTTTTT. Protein: CASSLGTGGRHEKLFF. The rearrangement uses TRBV7-8 and TRBJ1-4; D gene uncertain. This CDR3 has 16 amino acids. Germline V gene data show CDR1 as SGHVS and CDR2 as FQNEAQ. V was clipped by 1 base and J by 6 bases, with 15 bases between them.

The chain is built from TRBV19 and TRBJ1-5; D might be TRBD1 (5 bases). The CDR3 runs to 13 residues. Per the germline V gene, CDR1 is LNHDA and CDR2 is SQIVND (reference sequence). V lost 7 bases to trimming and J lost 8 bases, with 15 bases between them. The CDR3 protein is CASNDRGVEPQHF. Written as DNA, the CDR3 is TGTGCCAGTAACGATCGGGGCGTTGAGCCCCAGCATTTT.

A few counts support this clone. The chain has TRBV30 and TRBJ1-1, with a tentative D call TRBD1 (5 bases). In germline, CDR1 is GTSNPN, CDR2 SVGIG (reference sequence). The CDR3 covers 11 residues. V was clipped by 5 bases and J by 8 bases, with 12 bases between them. The CDR3: CAWVPGREAFF. The DNA for the CDR3 is TGTGCCTGGGTCCCGGGACGGGAAGCTTTCTTT.

The genes are TRBV28 and TRBJ2-7; D is tentatively TRBD1 or TRBD2 (6 bases each). Germline CDR1 reads MDHEN; CDR2 reads SYDVKM. This CDR3 has 14 amino acids. The V gene lost 2 bases and the J gene lost 1 base, with 9 bases spanning the gap. CDR3 nucleotide sequence: TGTGCCAGCAGTTTAGGAGGGGGGTCCTACGAGCAGTACTTC. The encoded protein is CASSLGGGSYEQYF. Variable domain in full (rest from reference TRBV28 and TRBJ2-7): DVKVTQSSRYLVKRTGEKVFLECVQDMDHENMFWYRQDPGLGLRLIYFSYDVKMKEKGDIPEGYSVSREKKERFSLILESASTNQTSMYLCASSLGGGSYEQYFGPGTRLTVT.

This clone has only one observation. V gene TRBV11-2 combines with J gene TRBJ1-6; D unclear. This CDR3 is 17 amino acids long. V was pared by 1 base and J by 10 bases, with 20 bases between. The germline V gene encodes CDR1 SGHAT and CDR2 FQNNGV. CDR3 bases: TGTGCCAGCAGCTTAGCGTCCCGTGACCCTGCTAGGTCACCCCTCCACTTT. Residues: CASSLASRDPARSPLHF.

The chain couples TRBV6-5 to TRBJ1-3; TRBD1 agrees at 8 bases. This CDR3 contains 15 residues. CDR1 is MNHEY and CDR2 is SVGAGI in the germline V gene. V shed 6 bases and J 0 bases; nucleotides not matched to a gene: 4. The CDR3 nucleotides are TGTGCCAGCAGAGGGACAGGATACTCTGGAAACACCATATATTTT. Translating gives CASRGTGYSGNTIYF.

This sequence joins TRBV9 and TRBJ1-1; D is uncertain. The germline gives CDR1 SGDLS, CDR2 YYNGEE. Trimming removed 0 bases from V and 6 bases from J, with 9 bases in between. This CDR3 has 13 amino acids. The CDR3 coding sequence is TGTGCCAGCAGCGTAGGGCCAGCTGCTGAAGCTTTCTTT. Protein sequence: CASSVGPAAEAFF.